The T cell receptor (beta chain) described here comes from a study of shared clonotypes between healthy human individuals. In germline, CDR1 is SEHNR, CDR2 FQNEAQ (reference sequence). CDR3 length: 13 amino acids. V lost 7 bases and J 6 bases, leaving 15 bases between the germline ends. In the source study's methods: There were no quality scores in the junction-only immunoSEQ sequences, so filtering differed. The assay was immunoSEQ multiplex PCR, and TCRdb's table has in-frame clones only and misses some. That table gives V, J and clone size, and the DNA gave D and trimming. The table shows just over 2,000,000 clones, with 85% to 95% occurring only once. This clone was picked up one time.

The specimen was naive CD4+ T cells sorted from blood. Sample subset: CD45RA+ positively selected. The receptor's source is a man younger than 35 in good health. V is TRBV7-9 and J is TRBJ1-1, with D unclear. CDR3 DNA sequence: TGTGCCAGCACCGAGAACCCCGGGGCTGAAGCTTTCTTT. Translating it yields CASTENPGAEAFF. Filled out from reference TRBV7-9 and TRBJ1-1, the complete variable domain reads DTGVSQNPRHKITKRGQNVTFRCDPISEHNRLYWYRQTLGQGPEFLTYFQNEAQLEKSRLLSDRFSAERPKGSFSTLEIQRTEQGDSAMYLCASTENPGAEAFFGQGTRLTVV.